The entry that follows covers one T cell receptor beta chain sequence. Its antigen remains unidentified. With the Oncomine TCR Beta short-read assay, DNA from cultured CD4+ T cells was sequenced. MiXCR was run by TCRdb on the PCR reads, yielding one entry per CDR3 protein. The sample contains 15,000 to 25,000 distinct CDR3 sequences, around 50% of which appear only once. The treatment here: roughly ten-day PBMC culture with coronavirus spike peptide pools or control peptides (ViraFEST assay). Once peptide pools had expanded antigen-specific T cells, ViraFEST sequenced TCRs. The data are from a study of vaccination and CD4 T cells after COVID-19. The wider study: Those taking part got two shots of either the BNT162b2 or the mRNA-1273 vaccine. Post-vaccine sampling followed dose two by a median approximately 74 days (range 14 to 241). Study-wide results and limits: The study sampled relatively few convalescent patients and omitted early post-infection timepoints.

This CDR3 spans 16 amino acids. V lost 0 bases to trimming and J lost 7 bases; unmatched junction nucleotides: 8. Germline V CDR1 and CDR2: DFQATT, SNEGSKA (reference sequence). The chain recombines TRBV20-1 with TRBJ2-2; TRBD2 matches 10 bases. The sequenced sample was CD4+ T cells from blood, cultured in vitro. The TCR sequence derives from a human donor who had recovered from COVID-19. CDR3 nucleotides: TGCAGTGCTAGAGATATAGAGACTAGCGGGTACGGGGAGCTGTTTTTT. Encoded protein: CSARDIETSGYGELFF.